This TCR beta chain stems from a study of T-cell memory formation after mild COVID-19. General study points: The pre-infection memory compartment contained some responding clones, suggesting cross-reactive memory joined.

This clonotype was counted only a few times. Its target is not known. From 5'RACE with constant-segment primers came TCR alpha and TCR beta cDNA libraries that carried sample barcodes and UMIs. TCRdb analysed the 5' RACE reads with MiXCR anew, one entry per CDR3 protein. Altogether 250,000 or so distinct CDR3 sequences are present, over 9% being singletons, with the ten largest covering roughly a fifth. Germline trimming cut 1 base from V and 4 bases from J; bases unmatched to any gene: 7. Germline-derived CDR1 and CDR2 are MGHRA and YSYEKL. The CDR3 extends over 16 amino acids. The material sequenced was PBMCs or a T cell subset sorted from them (not recorded which). This clonotype originated in a man aged 18 to 29 who had mild COVID-19 (a few samples of this study predate the infection). Cell type and time point are not known. This sequence joins TRBV4-1 and TRBJ2-7, with 10 bases identical to TRBD2. The CDR3 here is CASSQVGAGGLYEQYF. The DNA for the CDR3 is TGCGCCAGCAGCCAAGTCGGAGCGGGGGGGTTGTACGAGCAGTACTTC.